A selection of T cell receptor beta chains follows, all from one sample in a study of T-cell reconstitution after alpha-beta-depleted transplantation in children. TCRdb itself ran the PCR reads through MiXCR, one entry per CDR3 protein. This sample has 250,000 to 300,000 distinct CDR3 sequences, with 9.9% found just once. This specimen was PBMCs from the stem cell graft donor, taken from the stem cell graft. The receptors here all came from a human donor who donated a stem cell graft to a child with SCID. Each CDR3 is given with its conserved first and last residue. A D gene is named only where the DNA matches it firmly. The listing skips clone size in some rows; elsewhere it reads once, few, many or a size class.

. | TRBD2 | TRBJ2-2 | TRBV12-3/TRBV12-4 | 16 | CASTHFGGGNTGELFF | TGTGCCAGCACCCATTTCGGCGGGGGGAACACCGGGGAGCTGTTTTTT
few | . | TRBJ2-3 | TRBV12-3/TRBV12-4 | 17 | CASSSSWRGRSTDTQYF | TGTGCCAGCAGTTCGTCCTGGAGGGGTAGAAGCACAGATACGCAGTATTTT
many | TRBD2 | TRBJ2-1 | TRBV5-1 | 17 | CASRYLAGGRTYNEQFF | TGCGCCAGCAGATATCTAGCGGGGGGCAGAACCTACAATGAGCAGTTCTTC
few | TRBD1 | TRBJ1-2 | TRBV7-9 | 13 | CASSQDRDYGYTF | TGTGCCAGCAGTCAAGACAGGGACTATGGCTACACCTTC
many | . | TRBJ2-3 | TRBV2 | 14 | CASSDSADTDTQYF | TGTGCCAGCAGTGATTCGGCCGACACAGATACGCAGTATTTT
many | . | TRBJ2-3 | TRBV7-9 | 13 | CASSFLGTDTQYF | TGTGCCAGCAGCTTCTTGGGCACAGATACGCAGTATTTT
. | . | TRBJ2-1 | TRBV7-9 | 14 | CASSAERGFNEQFF | TGTGCCAGCAGCGCTGAGAGGGGGTTCAATGAGCAGTTCTTC
few | TRBD1 | TRBJ2-7 | TRBV28 | 14 | CASSYTGGTYEQYF | TGTGCCAGCAGTTATACAGGGGGGACCTACGAGCAGTACTTC
. | TRBD1 | TRBJ1-2 | TRBV2 | 15 | CASTRLPGQDYGYTF | TGTGCCAGCACGAGACTTCCGGGACAGGATTATGGCTACACCTTC
few | TRBD1 | TRBJ2-1 | TRBV6-4 | 15 | CASSDGQGIYNEQFF | TGTGCCAGCAGTGACGGACAGGGAATCTACAATGAGCAGTTCTTC
. | TRBD1 | TRBJ2-1 | TRBV5-1 | 14 | CASSIRGPYNEQFF | TGCGCCAGCAGCATCAGGGGGCCCTACAATGAGCAGTTCTTC
. | . | TRBJ1-1 | TRBV15 | 15 | CATSKPRGVNTEAFF | TGTGCCACCAGCAAGCCCCGAGGGGTGAACACTGAAGCTTTCTTT
. | TRBD1 | TRBJ2-7 | TRBV5-4 | 13 | CASSGDSTYEQYF | TGTGCCAGCAGCGGGGACAGCACCTACGAGCAGTACTTC
few | . | TRBJ2-1 | TRBV9 | 11 | CASSGGNEQFF | TGTGCCAGCAGCGGCGGAAATGAGCAGTTCTTC
few | . | TRBJ2-3 | TRBV5-4 | 15 | CASSLIGPITDTQYF | TGTGCCAGCAGCTTAATCGGCCCTATCACAGATACGCAGTATTTT